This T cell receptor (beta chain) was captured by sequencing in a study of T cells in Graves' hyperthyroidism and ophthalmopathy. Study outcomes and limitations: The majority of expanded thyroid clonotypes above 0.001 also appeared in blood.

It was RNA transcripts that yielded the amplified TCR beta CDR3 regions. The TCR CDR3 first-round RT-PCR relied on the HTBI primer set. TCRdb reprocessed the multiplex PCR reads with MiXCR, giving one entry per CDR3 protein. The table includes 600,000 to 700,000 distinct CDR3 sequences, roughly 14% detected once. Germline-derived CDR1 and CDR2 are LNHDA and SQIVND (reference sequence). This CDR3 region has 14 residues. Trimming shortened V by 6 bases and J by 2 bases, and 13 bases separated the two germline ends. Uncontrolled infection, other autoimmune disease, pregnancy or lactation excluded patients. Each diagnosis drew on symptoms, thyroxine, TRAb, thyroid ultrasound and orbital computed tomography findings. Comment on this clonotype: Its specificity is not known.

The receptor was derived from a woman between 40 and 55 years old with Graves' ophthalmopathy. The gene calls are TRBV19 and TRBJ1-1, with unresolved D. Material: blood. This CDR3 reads CASRSRGINTEAFF. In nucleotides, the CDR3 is TGTGCCAGTAGATCGAGAGGGATAAACACTGAAGCTTTCTTT.